The present T cell receptor (beta chain) was sequenced within a study of CD8 T cells in Susac syndrome. The ends lost 7 bases at V and 4 bases at J; junction bases unmatched: 3. This CDR3 spans 14 amino acids. Random hexamers served to reverse transcribe roughly 0.45 to 1 ug RNA. Using its own MiXCR run on the immunoSEQ multiplex PCR reads, TCRdb lists one record per CDR3 protein. The sample includes 150,000 to 190,000 distinct CDR3 sequences, 95% to 96% of them seen just once. The sequenced target, TCR beta, came from blood CD8+ and CD4+ T cells. Sequencing was carried out using CD8+ T cells from PBMCs. The chain joins TRBV12-3 or TRBV12-4 to TRBJ2-7, with TRBD2 matching 14 bases. The receptor's source is a human donor with multiple sclerosis. CDR3 loop: CASTGLAGGYEQYF. The CDR3 bases are TGTGCCAGCACCGGACTAGCGGGGGGTTACGAGCAGTACTTC.